This record concerns one T cell receptor (beta chain) sequence. Its antigen remains unknown. This specimen belongs to a study of cytomegalovirus exposure and HLA in healthy donors. General study findings and limits: Reportedly, cytomegalovirus status was diagnosed with high sensitivity and specificity.

The study ran its PCR with 60 Vbeta and 13 Jbeta primers. Method: immunoSEQ multiplex PCR; TCRdb's copy keeps in-frame clones and lacks some. The sample lists about 150,000 clones, over 80% seen once, with approximately 1.4% in the top ten. The source is a woman under 30 in good health and CMV-seronegative. The sequenced material came from PBMCs.

The CDR3 loop reads CASSPSGTVTYEQYF. The CDR3 bases are TGCGCCAGCAGCCCCTCTGGGACAGTTACCTACGAGCAGTACTTC. The rearrangement joins TRBV5-1 to TRBJ2-7; 7 nucleotides match TRBD1. In germline, CDR1 is SGHRS, CDR2 YFSETQ. With 4 bases clipped from V and 2 bases from J, the junction kept 9 bases outside the gene matches. The CDR3 runs to 15 residues.